The clone carrying this T cell receptor (beta chain) was detected ten times or more. Amplification yielded TCR beta CDR3 regions, with RNA transcripts as the source. Carried out on the TCR CDR3, a first-round RT-PCR used the HTBI primer set. TCRdb re-derived calls from the multiplex PCR reads in MiXCR, one entry per CDR3 protein. The sample gives hundreds of thousands of distinct CDR3 sequences, around 24% of which show up once; around 11% is in the top ten. This entry belongs to a study of T cells in Graves' hyperthyroidism and ophthalmopathy. This sequence originates from a woman aged 30 to 39 with Graves' ophthalmopathy. Sequencing was done on a sample of blood.

Here the CDR3 DNA reads TGTGCCAGCAGGTATTATCTTTTCGATGAAGCTTTCTTT. Protein product: CASRYYLFDEAFF. The V and J genes are TRBV6-2 or TRBV6-3 and TRBJ1-1; no reliable D call. V lost 6 bases, J lost 7 bases, and 15 bases lay in between. From germline, CDR1 is MNHEY and CDR2 SVGEGT. CDR3 length equals 13 residues.